The 14 T cell receptor beta chains given below trace back to one sample, sequenced in a study of regulatory T cells in long-lasting Graves disease. HTBI primers from iRepertoire and Arm-PCR of CDR3 regions yielded the TCR beta libraries. Using its own MiXCR run on the multiplex PCR reads, TCRdb lists one record per CDR3 protein. The table records 400,000 or so distinct CDR3 sequences, roughly 20% of them present only once. Time point given: persistent/refractory GD, antithyroid drugs over 5 years with positive TRAb. Following extraction of RNA from PBMCs, that RNA was used to make the TCR library. This sample comprised peripheral blood mononuclear cells (PBMCs), obtained when the disease was refractory, from a patient treated with antithyroid drugs. These receptors were taken from a female donor with Graves disease.

In regard to this clonotype: A much larger clone differs by one base, so this may be a read error. The V call is TRBV5-1, the J call TRBJ2-7, with TRBD1 matching 10 bases. CDR1 and CDR2 from the germline V gene are SGHRS and YFSETQ. CDR3 size: 15 residues. CDR3 bases: TGCGCCAGCAGCTCATCCGGGACAGGGGCCTACGGGCAGTACTTC. This encodes CASSSSGTGAYGQYF.

V is TRBV27 and J is TRBJ2-1; D might be TRBD2 (5 bases). Trimming shortened V by 2 bases and J by 4 bases, and 12 bases separated the two germline ends. The germline V gene encodes CDR1 MNHEY and CDR2 SMNVEV (reference sequence). There are 15 residues in the CDR3. CDR3 loop: CASSLGGALYNEQFF. Written as DNA, the CDR3 is TGTGCCAGCAGTTTAGGAGGTGCCCTTTACAATGAGCAGTTCTTC.

In its sample, this clonotype was seen a few times. J is TRBJ2-7 and V is TRBV7-2, with 8 bases matching TRBD1. V lost 4 bases, J lost 4 bases, and 6 bases stayed unmatched. The CDR3 contains 14 residues. Germline CDR1 is SGHTA and CDR2 is FQGNSA. CDR3 sequence: CASSSGGPTYEQYF. The CDR3 region has the DNA TGTGCCAGCAGCTCAGGGGGCCCTACTTACGAGCAGTACTTC.

A few counts support this clonotype. The V gene is TRBV7-9, the J gene TRBJ2-7; TRBD1 agrees at 7 bases. The length of the CDR3 is 14 residues. Per germline, CDR1 SEHNR and CDR2 FQNEAQ (reference sequence). With V trimmed by 4 bases and J by 3 bases, 6 bases remained unmatched. DNA for the CDR3: TGTGCCAGCAGCTCAGGGACAGAGAACTACGAGCAGTACTTC. Encoded protein: CASSSGTENYEQYF.

This sequence joins TRBV19 and TRBJ1-1, with 9 bases aligning to TRBD1. The CDR3 has 15 residues. The V gene end was trimmed by 6 bases and the J gene end by 3 bases; junction bases not matched to a gene: 8. Per germline, CDR1 LNHDA and CDR2 SQIVND (reference sequence). This CDR3 is CASRRQGVRDTEAFF. CDR3 nucleotide sequence: TGTGCCAGTAGGCGACAGGGGGTGCGGGACACTGAAGCTTTCTTT.

A remark on this clonotype: The junction differs from germline at one of its ends, possibly a read error. The chain joins TRBV6-9 to TRBJ2-2; D perhaps matches TRBD2 (6 bases). The germline V gene has CDR1 MNHGY and CDR2 SVAAGI. The CDR3 has 14 amino acids. The CDR3 DNA follows: TGTGCCAGCAGTTACCTCGGGAACACCGGGGGGCTGTTTTTT. Residues: CASSYLGNTGGLFF.

The V and J genes are TRBV2 and TRBJ1-2; D not resolved. The CDR3 is made up of 11 amino acids. Deletions cut 6 bases from V and 3 bases from J, with 5 bases between. Germline loops: CDR1 SNHLY, CDR2 FYNNEI. The CDR3 is CASRNDYGYTF. CDR3 DNA sequence: TGTGCCAGCAGAAACGACTATGGCTACACCTTC.

This clonotype occurred many times. The chain is built from TRBV6-1 and TRBJ1-1; weak D call: TRBD1 (5 bases). Germline V gene data show CDR1 as MNHNS and CDR2 as SASEGT. V shed 10 bases and J shed 1 base, with 13 bases lying between them. The CDR3 totals 13 residues. Here the CDR3 DNA reads TGTGCCATTTCGACAGAGAAGAACACTGAAGCTTTCTTT. Its protein product is CAISTEKNTEAFF.

Written as DNA, the CDR3 is TGCAGCGTAGGGTCCATTCTGGGGACCGGGTTAGGCTACACCTTC. It is translated as CSVGSILGTGLGYTF. V and J are TRBV29-1 and TRBJ1-2, with D maybe TRBD1 (5 bases). Trimming shortened V by 6 bases and J by 8 bases, and 25 bases separated the two germline ends. CDR1 SQVTM and CDR2 ANQGSEA come from the germline V gene. The CDR3 loop spans 15 amino acids.

The chain recombines TRBV30 with TRBJ1-1; TRBD1 might be the D (6 bases). Germline values: CDR1 GTSNPN, CDR2 SVGIG (reference sequence). The V end lost 4 bases, the J end lost 0 bases, and 12 bases lay between the germline ends. The CDR3 covers 14 residues. This CDR3 reads CAWTRGPLNTEAFF. The DNA for the CDR3 is TGTGCCTGGACCCGGGGGCCTCTGAACACTGAAGCTTTCTTT.

This clonotype was counted between two and nine times. Given a much more abundant clone one base away, this may be a read error. The conserved phenylalanine or tryptophan normally closing the CDR3 is absent here, so this likely arose from a read error. The V call is TRBV18, the J call TRBJ1-4; D may be TRBD1 (5 bases). Trimming shortened V by 3 bases and J by 6 bases, and 11 bases separated the two germline ends. Per germline, CDR1 KGHSH and CDR2 LQKENI. CDR3 length: 14 residues. The CDR3 reads CASSPGPPDEKLFL. The CDR3 DNA follows: TGTGCCAGCTCACCGGGACCTCCCGATGAAAAACTGTTTCTT.

This clonotype was observed a handful of times. This chain connects TRBV24-1 to TRBJ1-1, with TRBD1 identical over 9 bases. The CDR3 runs 13 residues. Germline assignment: CDR1 KGHDR and CDR2 SFDVKD. Trimming at V came to 5 bases and at J to 4 bases, leaving 1 base not matched to a gene. The CDR3: CATSVTGGTEAFF. CDR3 DNA: TGTGCCACCAGTGTGACAGGGGGCACTGAAGCTTTCTTT.

Ten or more counts support this clonotype. The genes are TRBV20-1 and TRBJ2-5; 7 bases agree with TRBD2. Germline V lookup: CDR1 DFQATT, CDR2 SNEGSKA (reference sequence). The junction had 7 bases not matched to a gene; V was cut back by 6 bases and J by 0 bases. This CDR3 comprises 14 residues. CDR3 bases: TGCAGTGCCAATCTAGCGGTGTACCAAGAGACCCAGTACTTC. Translation: CSANLAVYQETQYF.

Ten or more counts support this clonotype. The gene calls are TRBV28 and TRBJ2-7; D is uncertain. Per germline, CDR1 MDHEN and CDR2 SYDVKM. CDR3 length: 13 residues. Trimming stripped 6 bases from V and 1 base from J, with 10 bases between. The CDR3 bases are TGTGCCAGCAGCTCTGGCAGGTCCTACGAGCAGTACTTC. The encoded protein is CASSSGRSYEQYF.